The source of this T cell receptor (beta chain) is a study of blood T cell repertoires in COVID-19. Looking at the study overall: From the United States, Italy and Spain came samples of acute and convalescent COVID-19. In each case, the material was cDNA or gDNA derived from T cells, B-cell-depleted T cells, or PBMCs.

The germline V gene has CDR1 SGHTA and CDR2 FQGNSA. The CDR3 sequence is 14 residues long. J was trimmed by 6 bases and V by 5 bases; bases with no gene match: 8. In the authors' workflow: Nucleated cell number was recorded as an estimate derived from reference gene primer amplification. Sequencing used immunoSEQ multiplex PCR; TCRdb keeps in-frame clones, though not all of them. That table gives V, J and clone size, and the DNA gave D and trimming. The sample holds approximately 230,000 clones; almost 90% are singletons and the top ten take about 1.3%. The specimen sequenced was peripheral blood. This receptor was identified in an elderly man with acute or convalescent COVID-19. The rearrangement joins TRBV7-2 to TRBJ2-3; 7 bases are a match to TRBD2. CDR3 nucleotide sequence: TGTGCCAGCAGCCGTAAGCGGGATCTGGATACGCAGTATTTT. Translation gives CASSRKRDLDTQYF.